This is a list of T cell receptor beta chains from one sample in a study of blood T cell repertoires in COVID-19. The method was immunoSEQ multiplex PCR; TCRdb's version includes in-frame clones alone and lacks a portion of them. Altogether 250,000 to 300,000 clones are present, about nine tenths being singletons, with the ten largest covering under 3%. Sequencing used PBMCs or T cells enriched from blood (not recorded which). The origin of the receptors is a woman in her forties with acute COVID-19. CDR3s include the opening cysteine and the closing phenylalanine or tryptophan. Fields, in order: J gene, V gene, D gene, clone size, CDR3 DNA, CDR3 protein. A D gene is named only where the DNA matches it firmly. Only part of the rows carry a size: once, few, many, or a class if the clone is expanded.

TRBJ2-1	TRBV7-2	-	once	TGTGCCAGCAGCCGATGGTCGGAGGGTGAGCAGTTCTTC	CASSRWSEGEQFF
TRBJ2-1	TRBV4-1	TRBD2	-	TGCGCCAGCAGCCGACGGGGACTAGCGGGGCTTAATGAGCAGTTCTTC	CASSRRGLAGLNEQFF
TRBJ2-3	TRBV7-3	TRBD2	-	TGTGCCAGCAGCTTAACCAGACTAGCGGGGGGCACAGATACGCAGTATTTT	CASSLTRLAGGTDTQYF
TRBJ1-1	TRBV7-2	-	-	TGTGCCAGCAGCTTAGCGCAGGGCAGGGACACTGAAGCTTTCTTT	CASSLAQGRDTEAFF
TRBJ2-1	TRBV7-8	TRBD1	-	TGTGCCAGCAGCTTAGGAGCAGGGGGCTTCGTCCATGAGCAGTTCTTC	CASSLGAGGFVHEQFF
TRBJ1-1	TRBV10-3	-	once	TGTGCCATCAGTGATACACCGGACACTCGGCGCATTCACACTGAAGCTTTCTTT	CAISDTPDTRRIHTEAFF
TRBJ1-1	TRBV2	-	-	TGTGCCAGCAGTGAACTCGGACAAACTGAAGCTTTCTTT	CASSELGQTEAFF
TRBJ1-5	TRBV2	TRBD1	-	TGTGCCAGCAGGGGACAGGGGATTAGCAATCAGCCCCAGCATTTT	CASRGQGISNQPQHF
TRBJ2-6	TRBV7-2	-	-	TGTGCCAGCAGCATCTACTCTGGGGCCAACGTCCTGACTTTC	CASSIYSGANVLTF
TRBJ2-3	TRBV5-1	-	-	TGCGCCAGCAGCTTGGGGTGGGGGCTCAAAGGGTCAAGCACAGATACGCAGTATTTT	CASSLGWGLKGSSTDTQYF
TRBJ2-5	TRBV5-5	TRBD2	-	TGTGCCAGCAGCATGACTAGCGGGAGCCAAGAGACCCAGTACTTC	CASSMTSGSQETQYF